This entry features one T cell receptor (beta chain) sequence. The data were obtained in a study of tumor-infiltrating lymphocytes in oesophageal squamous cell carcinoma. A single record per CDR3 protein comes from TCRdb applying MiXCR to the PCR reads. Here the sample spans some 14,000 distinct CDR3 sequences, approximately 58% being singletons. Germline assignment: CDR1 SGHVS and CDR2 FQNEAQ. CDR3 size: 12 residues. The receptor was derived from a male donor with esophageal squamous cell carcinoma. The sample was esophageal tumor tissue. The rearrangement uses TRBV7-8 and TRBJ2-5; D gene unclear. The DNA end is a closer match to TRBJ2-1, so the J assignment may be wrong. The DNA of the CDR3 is TGTGCCAGCACCTTTCCCCCCAATGAGCAGTTCTTC. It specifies CASTFPPNEQFF.